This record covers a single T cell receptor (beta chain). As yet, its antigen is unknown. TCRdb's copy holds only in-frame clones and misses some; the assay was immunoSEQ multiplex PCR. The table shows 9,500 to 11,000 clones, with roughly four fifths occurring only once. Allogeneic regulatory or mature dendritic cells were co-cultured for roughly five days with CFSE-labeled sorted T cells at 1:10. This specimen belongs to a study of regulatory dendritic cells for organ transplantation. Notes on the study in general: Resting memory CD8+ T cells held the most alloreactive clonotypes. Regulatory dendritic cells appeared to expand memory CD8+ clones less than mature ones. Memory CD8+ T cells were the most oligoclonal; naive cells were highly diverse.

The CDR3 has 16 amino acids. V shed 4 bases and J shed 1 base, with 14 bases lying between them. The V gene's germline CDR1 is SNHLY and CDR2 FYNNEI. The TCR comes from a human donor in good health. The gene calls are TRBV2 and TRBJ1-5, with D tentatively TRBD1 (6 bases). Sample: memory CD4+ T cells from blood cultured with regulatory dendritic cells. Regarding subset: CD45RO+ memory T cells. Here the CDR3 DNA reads TGTGCCAGCAGTGTGGGGACACCAAGAAGCAATCAGCCCCAGCATTTT. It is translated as CASSVGTPRSNQPQHF. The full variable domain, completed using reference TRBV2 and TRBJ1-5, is EPEVTQTPSHQVTQMGQEVILRCVPISNHLYFYWYRQILGQKVEFLVSFYNNEISEKSEIFDDQFSVERPDGSNFTLKIRSTKLEDSAMYFCASSVGTPRSNQPQHFGDGTRLSIL.